The 12 T cell receptor beta chains presented below share a single source sample, sequenced in a study of CD8 T cells in Susac syndrome. Reverse transcription of about 0.5 to 1 ug RNA used random hexamers. TCRdb called the immunoSEQ multiplex PCR reads again in MiXCR, with one record for every CDR3 protein. The sample includes around 300,000 distinct CDR3 sequences, approximately 89% seen only once; the top ten take around 0.18%. Input material: CD8+ T cells from PBMCs. These TCRs come from a human donor with multiple sclerosis.

In its sample, this clonotype was seen once. The gene calls are TRBV20-1 and TRBJ2-7; 10 bases line up with TRBD2. Germline V gene data show CDR1 as DFQATT and CDR2 as SNEGSKA (reference sequence). The CDR3 runs to 16 residues. The V and J ends lost 3 bases and 7 bases, in that order; junction bases with no gene match: 15. CDR3 in amino acids: CSASSLAGEFLWEQYF. The DNA for the CDR3 is TGCAGTGCTAGTTCCCTAGCGGGGGAGTTTTTATGGGAGCAGTACTTC.

The chain employs TRBV6-5 and TRBJ2-5; tentative D call: TRBD1 (5 bases). Trimming pared 0 bases from V and 5 bases from J, leaving 13 bases between. Germline CDR1 is MNHEY and CDR2 is SVGAGI. There are 15 residues in the CDR3. CDR3 protein: CASSYSTRVWETQYF. The CDR3 coding sequence is TGTGCCAGCAGTTACTCGACCAGGGTCTGGGAGACCCAGTACTTC.

V gene TRBV5-5 combines with J gene TRBJ2-1, with D perhaps matching TRBD1 (5 bases). V was clipped by 8 bases and J by 0 bases, with 12 bases between them. The CDR3 runs to 14 residues. Looked up from germline, CDR1 is SGHKS and CDR2 is YYEKEE (reference sequence). The CDR3 loop reads CASYQTVSYNEQFF. The CDR3 nucleotides are TGTGCCAGTTACCAGACAGTCTCCTACAATGAGCAGTTCTTC.

This chain connects TRBV20-1 to TRBJ2-5; no reliable D call. The CDR3 covers 10 residues. Trimming took off 4 bases at V and 2 bases at J, with 2 bases between the two ends. The germline V gene encodes CDR1 DFQATT and CDR2 SNEGSKA (reference sequence). The CDR3 is CSAMQETQYF. The CDR3 DNA follows: TGCAGTGCTATGCAAGAGACCCAGTACTTC.

V usage is TRBV12-3 or TRBV12-4 and J usage is TRBJ2-1; TRBD1 might be the D (5 bases). V was pared by 5 bases and J by 9 bases, with 14 bases between. This CDR3 has 13 residues. CDR3 in DNA: TGTGCCAGCAGTCAGACAGTGACCATTGAGCAGTTCTTC. Residues: CASSQTVTIEQFF.

The chain has TRBV20-1 and TRBJ1-5, with 7 bases fitting TRBD1. V gave up 6 bases and J gave up 4 bases; unmatched junction bases: 12. CDR1 DFQATT and CDR2 SNEGSKA come from the germline V gene (reference sequence). The CDR3 totals 15 residues. The CDR3 DNA follows: TGCAGTGCCCCTAATGACTGGGACAGTAATCAGCCCCAGCATTTT. Its protein is CSAPNDWDSNQPQHF.

V usage is TRBV5-4 and J usage is TRBJ2-3, with TRBD2 matching 7 bases. This CDR3 is built from 16 residues. Trimming cost V 2 bases and J 2 bases; bases outside gene matches: 8. Germline CDR1 is SGHNT and CDR2 is YYREEE (reference sequence). CDR3 DNA sequence: TGTGCCAGCAGCTTTGGGTCTAGCGGACTCACAGATACGCAGTATTTT. Translation gives CASSFGSSGLTDTQYF.

The chain uses TRBV20-1 and TRBJ2-7, with D uncertain. V was cut by 3 bases and J by 0 bases, with 9 bases left in between. From germline, CDR1 is DFQATT and CDR2 SNEGSKA (reference sequence). The CDR3 is made up of 13 amino acids. CDR3 amino acids: CSARNRYSYEQYF. Here the CDR3 DNA reads TGCAGTGCTAGGAACAGATACTCCTACGAGCAGTACTTC.

The chain has TRBV4-3 and TRBJ2-7, with D maybe TRBD2 (6 bases). The ends were cut back, 2 bases at V and 0 bases at J, with 17 bases in the middle. The CDR3 contains 17 residues. The germline V gene has CDR1 LGHNA and CDR2 YSLEER. CDR3 sequence (DNA): TGCGCCAGCAGCCAAAGGAGTGGGCGGGACCCCTCCTACGAGCAGTACTTC. This gives the protein CASSQRSGRDPSYEQYF.

The chain links TRBV4-3 to TRBJ1-2; 10 nucleotides match TRBD1. This CDR3 comprises 15 residues. Losses at the gene ends were 3 bases for V and 5 bases for J; bases not matched to a gene: 6. Per the germline V gene, CDR1 is LGHNA and CDR2 is YSLEER. The CDR3 is CASSQGQGSGYGYTF. The DNA for the CDR3 is TGCGCCAGCAGCCAGGGACAGGGGTCGGGATATGGCTACACCTTC.

J is TRBJ1-3 and V is TRBV29-1; D unresolved. This CDR3 has 12 amino acids. V dropped 4 bases and J dropped 0 bases, with 4 bases sitting between them. Germline-derived CDR1 and CDR2 are SQVTM and ANQGSEA. In DNA, the CDR3 is TGCAGCGTTGCCGCCTCTGGAAACACCATATATTTT. It codes for CSVAASGNTIYF.

The CDR3, as DNA: TGCGCCAGCAGCCAAGATCGTGGCAGGGTAGGCGGGGAGCTGTTTTTT. This translates into CASSQDRGRVGGELFF. The rearrangement links TRBV4-3 to TRBJ2-2, with a tentative D call TRBD1 (5 bases). The CDR3 is 16 amino acids. CDR1 is LGHNA, CDR2 YSLEER, per germline. Deletions cut 0 bases from V and 7 bases from J, with 15 bases between.